This TCR beta chain was identified during a study of Ad26.COV2.S vaccination and SARS-CoV-2 variants listed by TCRdb under 2021. Notes on the research overall: Vaccine-arm donors came from COV1001, a multicentre, randomized, double-blind, placebo-controlled phase I-IIa trial of Ad26.COV2.S in healthy adults. Ad26.COV2.S was administered intramuscularly at a dose of 5x10^10 or 1x10^11 viral particles, either as one shot or as two shots given 56 days apart. Sequencing of the TCRbeta repertoire served to evaluate the specificity and breadth of SARS-CoV-2-reactive T cell receptors following Ad26.COV2.S vaccination. The TCR-sequenced set comprised about 32 samples: around 20 Ad26.COV2.S vaccine recipients, 5 placebo recipients and 8 SARS-CoV-2 convalescent individuals. Trial participants were randomized into five groups of five: low-dose or high-dose Ad26.COV2.S given once or twice, or placebo on both occasions. Blinding of investigators to trial group allocation was maintained during experiments and outcome assessment.

V is reduced by 6 bases and J by 1 base, leaving a spacing of 14 bases between them. The CDR3 numbers 14 residues from cysteine through phenylalanine. Solely the CDR3 DNA is kept, with 42 bases framed from the first base. CDR1 and CDR2 are read off the germline V gene as SGHRS and YFSETQ. The meaning of the sample's treatment or condition label: about 20 received Ad26.COV2.S at low or high dose, single or two shots; about 5 received placebo; per-sample allocation not given. Repertoires of vaccine and placebo recipients were sequenced from samples taken on day 63 after the first injection. Between 29 July and 7 August 2020, Cohort 1b enrolled 20 to 30 adults aged 18-55 years at one site in Boston, USA. Ad26.COV2.S consisted of a replication-incompetent adenovirus type 26 vector by which a prefusion-stabilized SARS-CoV-2 spike protein from the original Wuhan strain was expressed. TCRbeta CDR3 regions were sequenced with the immunoSEQ Assay. After extraction, genomic DNA underwent amplification by bias-controlled multiplex PCR, followed by high-throughput sequencing. Per the source publication's procedure: Collapsing and filtering of sequences were performed to quantify the absolute abundance of each unique TCRbeta CDR3 region. T cell fraction was estimated by normalization of TCRbeta template counts to usable DNA, with usable DNA being measured through amplification of reference genes present in all nucleated cells. Repertoire TCRs were annotated as SARS-CoV-2-specific when V gene, CDR3 amino acid sequence and J gene were exactly matched to a known reactive TCR set. MIRA supplied the reference SARS-CoV-2 TCR set, which was filtered for enrichment in COVID-19-positive ImmuneCODE repertoires so that public or cross-reactive TCRs were removed. Using the MIRA antigens, annotated TCRs were further analysed by specific ORF or by position within an ORF. Depth was the summed frequency of annotated unique rearrangements, while breadth was defined as annotated unique rearrangements over total unique productive rearrangements. Two-sided Wilcoxon rank-sum tests were used to compare TCR breadth between groups. Imported from immuneACCESS, the table was reduced by TCRdb to in-frame sequences with V and J called. These copies leave out some clones; in studies compared against another copy, an unresolved V gene accounts for under half, and the cause of the remainder is not known. That table supplies the V and J calls and clone size; D and trimming were determined from the DNA. The sample includes about 480,000 clones, with around nine tenths observed a single time. More than 10% of the sample comes from the top ten.

Remarks on this clone: This receptor's antigen is unknown. Base qualities were left out, and no much larger clone turns up one base away.

What the study reported, not specific to this receptor: Comparable non-spike TCR breadth was observed between vaccine and placebo recipients, consistent with only spike being contained in the vaccine. The study was not powered to compare responses between vaccine doses or regimens. It was noted by the authors that total T cell responses may have been underestimated by the TCR breadth and depth analyses. Compared with placebo recipients, Ad26.COV2.S recipients showed higher spike-specific TCR breadth (P = 0.0014). Substantial breadth of spike-specific CD8+ and CD4+ T cell responses was reported after vaccination.

This receptor was obtained from a person aged 18-65 years who received the Ad26.COV2.S COVID-19 vaccine or a placebo. Sequenced here: peripheral blood, sampled in a trial of Ad26.COV2.S vaccine versus placebo. The rearranged chain carries TRBV5-1 and TRBJ2-7; the D gene is possibly TRBD2, with 5 bases matching. In nucleotides, the sequence is TGCGCCAGCACTAGGACTGGCAGTTCCTACGAGCAGTACTTC. This translates into CASTRTGSSYEQYF.